This entry lists 10 T cell receptor beta chains sequenced from one sample in a study of blood T cells in healthy people across ages. Alongside a J-beta primer mix, a sample-barcoded 5' primer served in a second PCR lasting 7 to 11 cycles. TCRdb re-analysed the 5' RACE reads in MiXCR, keeping a single row per CDR3 protein. The data show more than 750,000 distinct CDR3 sequences, just under 30% seen once. A further study also used this sample, focusing on T cells of mothers and their children.

Sample: blood. These receptors came from a woman between 35 and 50 years old in good health.

CDR3 region: CSARDSRLGTDTQYF. The CDR3 region has the DNA TGCAGTGCTAGAGATTCGAGACTGGGGACAGATACGCAGTATTTT. The rearrangement uses TRBV20-1 and TRBJ2-3; no clear D. The CDR3 spans 15 residues. The ends were cut back, 0 bases at V and 3 bases at J, with 13 bases in the middle. Germline V CDR1 and CDR2: DFQATT, SNEGSKA (reference sequence).

The rearrangement links TRBV7-3 to TRBJ2-1; D ambiguous. Germline V gene lookup returns CDR1 SGHTA and CDR2 FQGTGA. The germline V and J ends were trimmed by 11 bases and 4 bases, with 15 bases remaining between them. This CDR3 spans 13 amino acids. CDR3 sequence: CAGNFGQYNEQFF. Written as DNA, the CDR3 is TGTGCCGGAAATTTCGGGCAGTACAATGAGCAGTTCTTC.

This clonotype was seen at least ten times. This chain links TRBV6-4 with TRBJ1-1, with 8 bases fitting TRBD1. Germline V gene lookup returns CDR1 MRHNA and CDR2 SNTAGT. The CDR3 contains 15 residues. V lost 6 bases, J lost 0 bases, and 6 bases stayed unmatched. Here the CDR3 reads CASRPGTGLNTEAFF. The CDR3 bases are TGTGCCAGCAGACCCGGGACAGGTTTGAACACTGAAGCTTTCTTT.

The J gene is TRBJ2-1, the V gene TRBV7-3, with 8 positions matching TRBD1. CDR1 and CDR2 from the germline V gene are SGHTA and FQGTGA. V lost 5 bases and J lost 8; bases outside the gene matches: 11. The CDR3 loop spans 15 amino acids. The CDR3 DNA reads as TGTGCCAGCAGCCCCATCCCGACAGGGGAGGATGAGCAGTTCTTC. Translated, it gives CASSPIPTGEDEQFF.

This clonotype was counted only a few times. One base away lies a much larger clone, so this may be a sequencing read error. This chain uses TRBV12-3 or TRBV12-4 with TRBJ2-3, with D perhaps TRBD2 (7 bases). The CDR3 is 14 residues long. The CDR3 spells CASSLDGGADAQYF. Here the CDR3 DNA reads TGTGCCAGCAGTTTGGATGGGGGGGCAGATGCGCAGTATTTT.

V and J are TRBV6-5 and TRBJ2-3; D uncertain. The germline V and J ends were trimmed by 6 bases and 0 bases, with 10 bases remaining between them. The CDR3 has 14 amino acids. Per the germline V gene, CDR1 is MNHEY and CDR2 is SVGAGI. DNA for the CDR3: TGTGCCAGCAGCCACACCCCTAGCACAGATACGCAGTATTTT. It specifies CASSHTPSTDTQYF.

In its sample, this clonotype was seen a few times. The V and J genes are TRBV2 and TRBJ2-7; 7 bases fit TRBD2. V lost 7 bases and J lost 0; bases outside the gene matches: 6. Germline loops: CDR1 SNHLY, CDR2 FYNNEI. The CDR3 spans 14 residues. The CDR3 nucleotides read TGTGCCAGCACTCGAGGCGGGGGCTCCTACGAGCAGTACTTC. The encoded protein is CASTRGGGSYEQYF.

The chain uses TRBV28 and TRBJ1-5, with TRBD1 matching over 8 bases. The CDR3 consists of 14 residues. Germline values: CDR1 MDHEN, CDR2 SYDVKM. V lost 6 bases and J lost 6; bases outside the gene matches: 7. CDR3 DNA sequence: TGTGCCAGCAGCATGACAGGGGTGGTTCAGCCCCAGCATTTT. It specifies CASSMTGVVQPQHF.

Concerning this clonotype: A much larger clonotype is one base distant, so this may be a read error. The rearrangement uses TRBV12-3 or TRBV12-4 and TRBJ1-1; 8 bases are a match to TRBD1. The CDR3 contains 14 residues. CDR3 loop: CVSSLTGGNTEAFF. The CDR3 DNA sequence: TGTGTCAGCAGTTTAACAGGGGGGAACACTGAAGCTTTCTTT.

This chain's CDR3 is CASNTEGGTQYF. Written as DNA, the CDR3 is TGTGCCAGCAATACCGAGGGGGGTACGCAGTATTTT. The gene calls are TRBV12-3 or TRBV12-4 and TRBJ2-3, with D perhaps TRBD1 or TRBD2 (6 bases each). There are 12 residues in the CDR3. The ends were cut back, 7 bases at V and 8 bases at J, with 13 bases in the middle.